This T cell receptor (beta chain) is drawn from a study of T cell responses to AZD1222 COVID-19 vaccine (dated by TCRdb to about 2021). General notes on the study: AZD1222 recipients whose second dose came at about 4 weeks and those whose second dose came at about 12 weeks were combined into one group, since spike-specific TCR depth and breadth did not differ between the two schedules. TCR sequencing covered more than 230 trial participants: 200 to 210 given two doses of AZD1222 and 26 given two doses of MenACWY control vaccine. Trial participants were enrolled by age into 18-55, 56-69 and 70-plus year subgroups, with roughly 150, 30 and 60 TCR-sequenced participants respectively.

CDR1 MNHEY and CDR2 SVGAGI were looked up in the germline V gene. The CDR3 holds 15 amino acids from the cysteine to the phenylalanine. CDR3 DNA is the only sequence kept; it has 45 bases, read in frame from the first base. Concerning this clone: Its antigen is still unknown. Germline and junction disagree at one end, which may indicate a read error.

The CDR3 regions of human TCRbeta chains were analyzed by immunosequencing. In the authors' own workflow: Repertoire TCRs were checked for matches against a reference library of SARS-CoV-2-specific TCRs that had been generated using the MIRA antigen-specificity platform. Breadth meant the fraction of unique TCRs that were SARS-CoV-2-associated, whereas depth meant the fraction of total T cells that were SARS-CoV-2-associated. Using the MIRA data, each spike-specific TCR was mapped to the spike region that the TCR reacts to and placed in a CD4 or CD8 class. Log10-transformed breadth and depth values were compared by one-way ANOVA with Sidak's multiple comparisons tests. TCRdb took this table from immuneACCESS and kept in-frame rearrangements with V and J called. Such tables lack part of the clones; where checked against another copy, unresolved V genes explain under half of the gap, and the rest is unexplained. The V and J calls and clone size were taken over from that table, and D and trimming were inferred from the DNA. A total of about 120,000 clones appear in this sample, around 94% of them only once. About 3% of the sample is taken by the ten largest.

Here is what the overall study found, with its caveats: Vaccine-associated CD4 TCRs spanned the whole spike protein, with dominant responses in regions 160-218 and 743-854. A significant rise in spike-specific TCR breadth and depth was observed after two AZD1222 doses relative to day 0 and relative to MenACWY recipients. Conclusions about previously exposed vaccinees are limited because only six or seven AZD1222 recipients were SARS-CoV-2 seropositive at baseline. No day 14 peak-response samples were available, so repertoires were characterized only after the peak T cell response. In the small 56-69-year group, the increase in depth fell short of significance, most likely because of low power. Most participants were white British and females outnumbered males, and the authors suggested that clonal diversity may have been underestimated. Reportedly, almost half of the unique spike-specific TCRs recognized epitopes lying outside the regions that are mutated in the B.1.351 and B.1.1.7 variants.

The time point label corresponds to: baseline before first vaccination. The vaccinee samples were drawn from two UK trials, COV001 and COV002, one of which was a single-blind randomized controlled phase 2/3 trial testing AZD1222 (ChAdOx1 nCoV-19) in healthy adults. For TCRbeta chain sequencing, PBMC samples were collected from trial participants at day 0 and at day 28 after the second dose. The clonotype originates from an adult in good health. The chain is assembled from TRBV6-5 and TRBJ1-2; a confident D gene designation cannot be given. The sample consisted of peripheral blood, taken on day 0 of AZD1222 vaccination. This receptor carries the CDR3 CASSQLSADPYGYTF. The nucleotides are TGTGCAAGCAGTCAGCTTTCGGCTGACCCCTATGGCTACACCTTC.